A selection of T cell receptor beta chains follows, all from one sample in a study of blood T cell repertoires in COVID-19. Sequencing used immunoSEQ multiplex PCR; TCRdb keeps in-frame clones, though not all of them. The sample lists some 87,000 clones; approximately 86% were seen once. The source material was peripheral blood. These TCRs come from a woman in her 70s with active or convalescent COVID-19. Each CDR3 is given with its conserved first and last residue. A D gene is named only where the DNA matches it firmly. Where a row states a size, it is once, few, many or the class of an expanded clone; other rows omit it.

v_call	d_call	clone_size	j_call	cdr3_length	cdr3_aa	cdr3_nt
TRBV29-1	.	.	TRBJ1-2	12	CSVERANYGYTF	TGCAGCGTTGAAAGAGCAAACTATGGCTACACCTTC
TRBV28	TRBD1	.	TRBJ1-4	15	CASSTRQGVGEKLFF	TGTGCCAGCAGCACGAGACAGGGAGTTGGAGAAAAACTGTTTTTT
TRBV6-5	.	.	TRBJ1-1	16	CASSYPPGRGGTEAFF	TGTGCCAGCAGTTACCCGCCCGGGCGGGGGGGGACTGAAGCTTTCTTT
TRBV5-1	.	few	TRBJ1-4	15	CASSLDAGRLGKLFF	TGCGCCAGCAGCCTCGATGCAGGGCGTCTGGGAAAACTGTTTTTT
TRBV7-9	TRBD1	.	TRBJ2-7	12	CATGQGAYEQYF	TGTGCCACCGGACAGGGGGCTTACGAGCAGTACTTC
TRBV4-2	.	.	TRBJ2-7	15	CASSPETGEAYEQYF	TGTGCCAGCAGCCCGGAAACAGGGGAGGCTTACGAGCAGTACTTC
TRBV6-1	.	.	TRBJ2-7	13	CASSEFPSREQYF	TGTGCCAGCAGTGAGTTCCCGTCTCGGGAGCAGTACTTC
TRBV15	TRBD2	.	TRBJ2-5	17	CATSRDWGGTTQETQYF	TGTGCCACCAGCAGAGATTGGGGGGGGACTACCCAAGAGACCCAGTACTTC
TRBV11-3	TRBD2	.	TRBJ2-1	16	CASSLEGGTVNNEQFF	TGTGCCAGCAGCTTAGAGGGGGGGACGGTAAACAATGAGCAGTTCTTC
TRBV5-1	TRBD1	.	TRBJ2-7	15	CASSRTGTGIYEQYF	TGCGCCAGCAGCCGAACCGGGACAGGGATCTACGAGCAGTACTTC
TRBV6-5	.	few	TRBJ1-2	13	CASSQDRPPRYTF	TGTGCCAGCAGTCAGGACAGACCCCCTCGCTACACCTTC
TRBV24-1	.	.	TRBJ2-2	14	CATSPRGSTGELFF	TGTGCCACTTCCCCTCGGGGGAGCACCGGGGAGCTGTTTTTT
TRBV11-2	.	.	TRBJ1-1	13	CASSLYSHTEAFF	TGTGCCAGCAGCTTATACAGCCACACTGAAGCTTTCTTT
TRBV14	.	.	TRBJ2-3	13	CASSQALGDTQYF	TGTGCCAGCAGCCAAGCTCTAGGCGATACGCAGTATTTT
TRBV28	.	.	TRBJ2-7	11	CASRGPYEQYF	TGTGCCAGCAGGGGGCCCTACGAGCAGTACTTC
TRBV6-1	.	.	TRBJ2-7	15	CASSETAGASYEQYF	TGTGCCAGCAGTGAAACGGCGGGGGCATCCTACGAGCAGTACTTC
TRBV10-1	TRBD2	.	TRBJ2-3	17	CASSGSRGGTATDTQYF	TGCGCCAGCAGTGGGAGTCGGGGGGGCACGGCCACAGATACGCAGTATTTT
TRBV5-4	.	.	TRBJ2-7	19	CASSLSPSTPAGVTYEQYF	TGTGCCAGCAGCTTGTCCCCTTCGACACCGGCAGGGGTAACCTACGAGCAGTACTTC
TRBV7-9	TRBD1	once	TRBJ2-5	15	CASSLGQGEGETQYF	TGTGCCAGCAGCCTAGGACAGGGGGAGGGAGAGACCCAGTACTTC
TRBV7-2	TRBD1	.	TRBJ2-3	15	CASSPGTGRADTQYF	TGTGCCAGCAGCCCTGGGACAGGCCGGGCAGATACGCAGTATTTT
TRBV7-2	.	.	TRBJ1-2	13	CASSRRDTYGYTF	TGTGCCAGCAGCCGGCGGGATACCTATGGCTACACCTTC
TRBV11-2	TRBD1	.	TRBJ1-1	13	CASSLNRGTEAFF	TGTGCCAGCAGCTTAAACAGGGGCACTGAAGCTTTCTTT
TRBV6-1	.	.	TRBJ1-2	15	CASKRGGTTDYGYTF	TGTGCCAGCAAAAGGGGCGGGACCACGGACTATGGCTACACCTTC
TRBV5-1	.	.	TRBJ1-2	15	CASSLAVDSNYGYTF	TGCGCCAGCAGCTTGGCCGTCGACAGTAACTATGGCTACACCTTC
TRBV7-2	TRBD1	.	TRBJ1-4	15	CASSLAGTGNEKLFF	TGTGCCAGCAGCTTAGCCGGGACAGGGAATGAAAAACTGTTTTTT
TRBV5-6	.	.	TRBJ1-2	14	CASSLDLQGYGYTF	TGTGCCAGCAGCTTGGACCTTCAGGGCTATGGCTACACCTTC
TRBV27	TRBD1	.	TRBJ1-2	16	CASSPGTGGGRSGYTF	TGTGCCAGCAGTCCTGGGACAGGGGGAGGTCGGAGCGGCTACACCTTC
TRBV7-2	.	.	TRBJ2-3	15	CASSLARTSTDTQYF	TGTGCCAGCAGCTTAGCTAGGACTAGCACAGATACGCAGTATTTT
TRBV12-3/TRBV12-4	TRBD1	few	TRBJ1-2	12	CASSFRGHGYTF	TGTGCCAGCAGTTTCAGGGGGCATGGCTACACCTTC
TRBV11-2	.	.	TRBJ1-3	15	CASSRGTDIGNTIYF	TGTGCCAGCAGCCGGGGGACCGACATCGGAAACACCATATATTTT
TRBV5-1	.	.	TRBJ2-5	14	CASSLVGGEETQYF	TGCGCCAGCAGCTTGGTGGGCGGGGAAGAGACCCAGTACTTC
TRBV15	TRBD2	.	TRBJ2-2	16	CATSRVTSGGGGELFF	TGTGCCACCAGCAGAGTTACTAGCGGGGGAGGCGGGGAGCTGTTTTTT
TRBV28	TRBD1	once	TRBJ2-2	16	CASRRRQGSYTGELFF	TGTGCCAGCAGAAGAAGACAGGGATCATACACCGGGGAGCTGTTTTTT
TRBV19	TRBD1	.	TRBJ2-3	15	CASSPDRAEADTQYF	TGTGCCAGTAGTCCGGACAGGGCGGAAGCAGATACGCAGTATTTT
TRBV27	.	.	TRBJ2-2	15	CASSFRGLNTGELFF	TGTGCCAGCAGTTTCAGGGGCCTCAACACCGGGGAGCTGTTTTTT
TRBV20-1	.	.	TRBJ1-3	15	CSASSGEVAGNTIYF	TGCAGTGCGAGTTCAGGGGAAGTTGCTGGAAACACCATATATTTT
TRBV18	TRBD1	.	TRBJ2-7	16	CASSRQGYPHSYEQYF	TGTGCCAGCTCGCGACAGGGCTACCCACACTCCTACGAGCAGTACTTC